This passage covers 15 T cell receptor beta chains from one sample sequenced in a study of cytomegalovirus exposure and HLA in healthy donors. Researchers ran the PCR with 60 Vbeta and 13 Jbeta primers. Here immunoSEQ multiplex PCR was the method, and the copy in TCRdb shows in-frame clones only, minus some. The sample yields 150,000 to 200,000 clones, less than 90% seen once. The sample comprised PBMCs. The receptor set was obtained from a man in his fifties or sixties in good health and CMV-seropositive.

In this sample, this clone turned up a few times. The chain has TRBV6-1 and TRBJ1-1; D not resolved. Germline values: CDR1 MNHNS, CDR2 SASEGT. V lost 4 bases, J lost 5 bases, and 11 bases lay in between. This CDR3 comprises 13 residues. The CDR3 nucleotides read TGTGCCAGCAGTGCCTACAGTGGAACTGAAGCTTTCTTT. Its translation is CASSAYSGTEAFF.

This clone was counted once. The chain couples TRBV7-9 to TRBJ2-7; the match to TRBD2 covers 9 bases. V dropped 0 bases and J dropped 7; count of bases not matched to a gene: 10. This CDR3 has 16 residues. Germline V lookup: CDR1 SEHNR, CDR2 FQNEAQ (reference sequence). The CDR3 DNA sequence: TGTGCCAGCAGCTTAGCGCATGGACTAGCGACACGGGAGCAGTACTTC. The encoded protein is CASSLAHGLATREQYF. The entire variable domain, with the rest obtained from reference TRBV7-9 and TRBJ2-7, is as follows: DTGVSQNPRHKITKRGQNVTFRCDPISEHNRLYWYRQTLGQGPEFLTYFQNEAQLEKSRLLSDRFSAERPKGSFSTLEIQRTEQGDSAMYLCASSLAHGLATREQYFGPGTRLTVT.

The rearrangement uses TRBV27 and TRBJ2-7; TRBD2 aligns across 9 bases. CDR1 and CDR2 (germline): MNHEY, SMNVEV (reference sequence). After removal of 5 bases from V and 3 bases from J, the junction contained 8 bases not matched to a gene. The CDR3 loop spans 15 amino acids. In DNA, the CDR3 is TGTGCCAGCAGTCACCAGACTAGCGGATACTACGAGCAGTACTTC. Its translation is CASSHQTSGYYEQYF.

The chain joins TRBV13 to TRBJ2-7, with a weak D call TRBD2 (7 bases). Trimming removed 4 bases at V and 5 bases at J, with 12 bases between. The CDR3 is 13 amino acids. Germline CDR1 and CDR2: PRHDT and FYEKMQ (reference sequence). The CDR3 reads CASSSGGANEQYF. CDR3 DNA sequence: TGTGCCAGCAGCTCTGGGGGGGCTAACGAGCAGTACTTC.

This chain uses TRBV5-1 with TRBJ1-2; D possibly corresponds to TRBD1 (6 bases). The V and J ends lost 6 bases and 2 bases respectively, with 11 bases between them. CDR1 and CDR2 from the germline V gene are SGHRS and YFSETQ. This CDR3 comprises 13 residues. The CDR3 loop reads CASNNGQNYGYTF. The CDR3 DNA reads as TGCGCCAGCAACAACGGACAGAACTATGGCTACACCTTC.

The chain has TRBV6-1 and TRBJ1-1, with D perhaps matching TRBD1 (5 bases). V was shortened by 6 bases and J by 5 bases, with 19 bases between the two germline ends. CDR1 is MNHNS, CDR2 SASEGT, per germline. The CDR3 covers 15 residues. For the CDR3, the DNA is TGTGCCAGCAGGGCCCGGGCGGGGGTAGGGACTGAAGCTTTCTTT. Its protein is CASRARAGVGTEAFF.

This sequence joins TRBV7-6 and TRBJ2-1; maybe TRBD2 (7 bases). Trimming left V 5 bases short and J 9 bases short, with 20 bases between. The CDR3 extends over 15 amino acids. The germline gives CDR1 SGHVS, CDR2 FNYEAQ. CDR3 in DNA: TGTGCCAGCAGCCCTCCCCGCGGGGGCTCTATTGAGCAGTTCTTC. Translation gives CASSPPRGGSIEQFF.

This chain uses TRBV7-3 with TRBJ2-5; a possible D gene is TRBD1 (5 bases). Germline loops: CDR1 SGHTA, CDR2 FQGTGA. The CDR3 has 13 residues. V was pared by 5 bases and J by 4 bases, with 11 bases between. Here the CDR3 DNA reads TGTGCCAGCAGCCGGACACCGACAGAGACCCAGTACTTC. Translation gives CASSRTPTETQYF.

This chain joins TRBV10-3 and TRBJ1-6, with TRBD1 identical over 9 bases. V shed 6 bases, J shed 6 bases, and the junction held 3 bases outside the gene matches. Germline CDR1 reads ENHRY; CDR2 reads SYGVKD. The CDR3 totals 14 residues. The CDR3 reads CAIREDRGNSPLHF. The CDR3 bases are TGTGCCATCAGAGAGGACAGGGGTAATTCACCCCTCCACTTT.

CDR3 amino acids: CASSRWGTLLNYGYTF. CDR3 DNA sequence: TGTGCCAGCAGCAGGTGGGGCACTCTTCTTAACTATGGCTACACCTTC. This sequence joins TRBV21-1 and TRBJ1-2; the D call TRBD1 from the table was never checked on the DNA. TRBV21-1 is a recognized pseudogene. This CDR3 spans 16 amino acids.

The chain's CDR3 is CASSLALRAPRLTGELFF. The CDR3 coding sequence is TGTGCCAGCAGCTTAGCCCTCAGGGCTCCCCGACTCACCGGGGAGCTGTTTTTT. This chain joins TRBV7-2 and TRBJ2-2; possible D gene TRBD1, 5 bases. Germline CDR1 reads SGHTA; CDR2 reads FQGNSA. CDR3 length: 18 amino acids. Trimming cost V 0 bases and J 4 bases, with 18 bases left between them.

This CDR3 is CASRTYRGPTEAFF. The CDR3, as DNA: TGCGCCAGCCGAACGTACAGGGGCCCCACTGAAGCTTTCTTT. The rearrangement links TRBV4-3 to TRBJ1-1; 7 bases match TRBD1. Germline CDR1 and CDR2: LGHNA and YSLEER. CDR3 length equals 14 residues. J was trimmed by 4 bases and V by 8 bases; bases with no gene match: 10.

The rearrangement links TRBV6-1 to TRBJ2-7, with 11 bases fitting TRBD1. Unmatched junction bases numbered 4, after V lost 7 bases and J lost 2 bases. This CDR3 contains 14 residues. The germline CDR1 and CDR2 sequences are MNHNS and SASEGT. Here the CDR3 reads CASNRDRGAYEQYF. In nucleotides, the CDR3 is TGTGCCAGCAATCGGGACAGGGGGGCCTACGAGCAGTACTTC.

The rearrangement joins TRBV4-1 to TRBJ2-5; D may be TRBD2 (6 bases). V dropped 4 bases and J dropped 5 bases, with 17 bases sitting between them. Germline loops: CDR1 MGHRA, CDR2 YSYEKL. The CDR3 sequence is 15 residues long. The CDR3 protein is CASSPSRAGRETQYF. The DNA for the CDR3 is TGCGCCAGCAGCCCATCTCGCGCGGGGAGGGAGACCCAGTACTTC.

The genes are TRBV6-1 and TRBJ2-3, with D possibly TRBD1 on 6 matching bases. Germline CDR1 MNHNS, CDR2 SASEGT. V lost 7 bases to trimming and J lost 11 bases, with 13 bases between them. The CDR3 runs 11 residues. This chain's CDR3 is CASNNRVEQYF. Written as DNA, the CDR3 is TGTGCCAGCAACAACAGGGTCGAGCAGTATTTT.